This is a list of T cell receptor beta chains from one sample in a study of T cells in Graves' hyperthyroidism and ophthalmopathy. TCRdb recomputed calls from the multiplex PCR reads with MiXCR, one row per CDR3 protein. The repertoire holds hundreds of thousands of distinct CDR3 sequences, with roughly 40% as singletons. The sequenced sample consisted of blood. These receptors came from a man aged 18-30 years with Graves' hyperthyroidism. CDR3s include the opening cysteine and the closing phenylalanine or tryptophan. A D gene is named only where the DNA matches it firmly. Where a row states a size, it is once, few, many or the class of an expanded clone; other rows omit it.

V	D	size	J	length	CDR3	DNA
TRBV5-1	-	few	TRBJ1-1	15	CASSLGTTVGTEAFF	TGCGCCAGCAGCTTGGGGACGACAGTTGGCACTGAAGCTTTCTTT
TRBV7-9	TRBD2	few	TRBJ2-7	14	CASSNRDYSYEQYF	TGTGCCAGCAGCAACCGGGACTACTCCTACGAGCAGTACTTC
TRBV7-6	TRBD2	few	TRBJ2-5	16	CASSRRTGGGEETQYF	TGTGCCAGCAGCCGGCGGACCGGGGGGGGGGAAGAGACCCAGTACTTC
TRBV19	-	many	TRBJ1-1	14	CASSKGGQNTEAFF	TGTGCCAGTAGTAAAGGGGGACAGAACACTGAAGCTTTCTTT
TRBV14	-	-	TRBJ1-6	12	CASSQAHLLLHF	TGTGCCAGCAGCCAGGCCCACCTTCTCCTCCACTTT
TRBV7-2	TRBD1	-	TRBJ2-2	16	CASSLEADRGTGELFF	TGTGCCAGCAGCTTAGAGGCGGACAGGGGTACCGGGGAGCTGTTTTTT
TRBV20-1	-	few	TRBJ1-1	15	CSARDPSGWNTEAFF	TGCAGTGCTAGAGATCCTTCGGGGTGGAACACTGAAGCTTTCTTT
TRBV9	-	many	TRBJ1-1	13	CASSEDGNTEAFF	TGTGCCAGCAGCGAGGACGGGAACACTGAAGCTTTCTTT
TRBV7-8	-	few	TRBJ2-7	13	CASSLFGESEQYF	TGTGCCAGCAGCTTATTCGGGGAGAGCGAGCAGTACTTC
TRBV2	TRBD2	few	TRBJ2-2	18	CASSPGTSGDTTAGELFF	TGTGCCAGCAGTCCCGGGACTAGCGGAGATACCACCGCCGGGGAGCTGTTTTTT
TRBV19	TRBD1	few	TRBJ2-5	15	CASSLQGTGLKTQYF	TGTGCCAGTAGTTTACAGGGGACCGGATTAAAGACCCAGTACTTC
TRBV7-9	-	many	TRBJ2-2	14	CAIFIRDGTGELFF	TGTGCCATCTTCATCCGGGATGGCACCGGGGAGCTGTTTTTT
TRBV24-1	-	-	TRBJ1-2	14	CASSPGLLLGGYTF	TGTGCCAGCAGTCCCGGACTTCTCCTAGGAGGCTACACCTTC
TRBV20-1	TRBD1	few	TRBJ1-2	14	CSATSDRAAQGYTF	TGCAGTGCTACATCAGACAGGGCGGCTCAGGGCTACACCTTC
TRBV29-1	-	-	TRBJ2-3	12	CSVEGYTDTQYF	TGCAGCGTTGAAGGATACACAGATACGCAGTATTTT
TRBV7-9	-	-	TRBJ2-6	15	CASRGKGSGANVLTF	TGTGCCAGCAGGGGAAAAGGCTCTGGGGCCAACGTCCTGACTTTC
TRBV11-2	-	few	TRBJ2-7	14	CASSLPAPAHEQYF	TGTGCCAGCAGCTTACCGGCCCCGGCCCACGAGCAGTACTTC
TRBV29-1	-	-	TRBJ2-7	14	CSVGGGNYSYEQYF	TGCAGCGTCGGAGGAGGGAACTATTCCTACGAGCAGTACTTC
TRBV24-1	-	once	TRBJ1-1	9	CATRDEAFF	TGTGCCACCAGGGATGAAGCTTTCTTT
TRBV4-3	TRBD2	-	TRBJ2-5	17	CASSQDASGRVGETQYF	TGCGCCAGCAGCCAAGACGCTAGCGGGAGGGTGGGAGAGACCCAGTACTTC
TRBV20-1	TRBD1	many	TRBJ2-7	12	CSAGQVFYEQYF	TGCAGTGCAGGACAGGTCTTCTACGAGCAGTACTTC
TRBV19	TRBD1	-	TRBJ1-3	12	CRKGASGNTIYF	TGTAGGAAGGGGGCATCTGGAAACACCATATATTTT
TRBV2	-	once	TRBJ2-7	15	CASSQGPSPFYEQYF	TGTGCCAGCAGTCAAGGGCCCTCGCCCTTCTACGAGCAGTACTTC
TRBV7-9	TRBD2	few	TRBJ2-7	14	CASSLGGGRDEQYF	TGTGCCAGCAGCTTAGGGGGCGGGAGGGACGAGCAGTACTTC